This entry is about one T cell receptor beta chain. The data derive from a study of blood T cell repertoires in COVID-19. Study overall: PBMCs, B-cell-depleted T cells, or T cells were the source of the cDNA or gDNA that made up the material.

In terms of age and location, participants ranged from roughly 18 to 100 years and lived in about two dozen US areas. Per the authors' pipeline: The authors estimated nucleated cell counts from reference gene primer amplification. Data came from immunoSEQ multiplex PCR; TCRdb stores just in-frame clones and leaves some out. V, J and clone size are those of that table, while D and trimming were read from the DNA. The sample has 150,000 or so clones, less than 90% seen once. The material sequenced was PBMCs or T cells enriched from blood (not recorded which). This TCR came from a woman in her fifties or sixties who had recovered from COVID-19.

CDR3: CASHRGGASYNEQFF. The CDR3 nucleotides are TGTGCCAGCCATCGGGGGGGAGCCTCCTACAATGAGCAGTTCTTC. The V call is TRBV2, the J call TRBJ2-1; TRBD2 matches 8 bases. From germline, CDR1 is SNHLY and CDR2 FYNNEI. Trimming removed 8 bases from V and 0 bases from J; junction bases left unmatched: 6. CDR3 length equals 15 residues.